A single sample is the source of the 20 T cell receptor beta chains below, sequenced in a study of T cell responses to AZD1222 COVID-19 vaccine. Only in-frame clones appear in the TCRdb table, and some are missing; sequencing was by immunoSEQ multiplex PCR. The table has 130,000 to 150,000 clones, roughly nine tenths seen once. Sequencing was performed on peripheral blood, taken 28 days after the second AZD1222 dose. The source is an adult who received the AZD1222 COVID-19 vaccine.

The chain has TRBV7-2 and TRBJ2-3; 8 positions match TRBD2. Trimming cost V 8 bases and J 5 bases; bases outside gene matches: 12. The CDR3 contains 15 residues. The germline V gene has CDR1 SGHTA and CDR2 FQGNSA. CDR3 residues: CASGRAGVFVDTQYF. The CDR3 bases are TGTGCCAGCGGCAGAGCGGGAGTCTTCGTAGATACGCAGTATTTT.

The chain carries TRBV3-1 (or the pseudogene TRBV3-2) and TRBJ2-3; D is undetermined. Germline V gene data show CDR1 as LGHDT and CDR2 as YNNKEL (reference sequence). The CDR3 loop spans 14 amino acids. The V end was cut by 3 bases, the J end by 5 bases, with 12 bases between. CDR3 bases: TGTGCCAGCAGCCAGGCCCAAGATAGAGATACGCAGTATTTT. Residues: CASSQAQDRDTQYF.

This rearrangement joins TRBV7-2 to TRBJ1-4; D gene unclear. The V and J ends lost 6 bases and 6 bases respectively, with 14 bases between them. CDR1 is SGHTA, CDR2 FQGNSA, per germline. This CDR3 has 14 amino acids. CDR3 sequence: CASRLTGLDEKLFF. As DNA, the CDR3 is TGTGCCAGCAGGTTGACGGGGTTGGATGAAAAACTGTTTTTT.

J is TRBJ1-2 and V is TRBV19; D is ambiguous. The V gene lost 9 bases and the J gene lost 4 bases, with 21 bases spanning the gap. Germline values: CDR1 LNHDA, CDR2 SQIVND (reference sequence). There are 15 residues in the CDR3. The CDR3: CASRPGGKEGYGYTF. Here the CDR3 DNA reads TGTGCCAGCCGACCAGGAGGGAAAGAGGGCTATGGCTACACCTTC.

The rearrangement links TRBV3-1 (or the pseudogene TRBV3-2) to TRBJ2-7; possibly TRBD1 for D (5 bases). CDR3 length: 15 residues. Trimming stripped 1 base from V and 2 bases from J, with 12 bases between. Germline V gene lookup returns CDR1 LGHDT and CDR2 YNNKEL (reference sequence). CDR3 in DNA: TGTGCCAGCAGCCAAGCCCAGGGCAGGACCTACGAGCAGTACTTC. It yields the protein CASSQAQGRTYEQYF.

J is TRBJ2-5 and V is TRBV6-5; the match to TRBD2 covers 7 bases. The CDR3 runs 15 residues. Germline V gene data show CDR1 as MNHEY and CDR2 as SVGAGI. V lost 0 bases, J lost 3 bases, and 4 bases stayed unmatched. CDR3 sequence reads: CASSYSAGVEETQYF. CDR3 nucleotide sequence: TGTGCCAGCAGTTACTCGGCGGGGGTGGAAGAGACCCAGTACTTC.

The chain has TRBV6-1 and TRBJ2-1, with 14 bases matching TRBD2. Germline CDR1 reads MNHNS; CDR2 reads SASEGT. CDR3 length: 19 residues. The trim removed 4 bases at V and 7 bases at J, leaving 15 bases unmatched. Here the CDR3 reads CASSAGLAGDFLVGNEQFF. The DNA of the CDR3 is TGTGCCAGCAGTGCGGGACTAGCGGGAGATTTTCTGGTGGGGAATGAGCAGTTCTTC.

The chain has TRBV5-4 and TRBJ2-2; D unclear. Germline assignment: CDR1 SGHNT and CDR2 YYREEE (reference sequence). Trimming stripped 0 bases from V and 7 bases from J, with 13 bases between. This CDR3 spans 15 amino acids. CDR3 DNA sequence: TGTGCCAGCAGCTTGGTTCCCAGCGACGGCGGGGAGCTGTTTTTT. Translated: CASSLVPSDGGELFF.

V gene TRBV21-1 combines with J gene TRBJ1-2; TRBD1, as called in the table, went unchecked against the DNA. TRBV21-1 is noted as a pseudogene. CDR3 size: 18 residues. This CDR3 reads CASSKFRTATSINYGYTF. CDR3 bases: TGTGCCAGCAGCAAATTTAGGACAGCCACATCCATTAACTATGGCTACACCTTC.

The V gene is TRBV7-3, the J gene TRBJ1-2; TRBD1 matches at 7 bases. The junction had 2 bases not matched to a gene; V was cut back by 1 base and J by 3 bases. Germline CDR1 SGHTA, CDR2 FQGTGA. CDR3 length: 14 residues. The CDR3 here is CASSLMQGDYGYTF. The CDR3 DNA reads as TGTGCCAGCAGCTTAATGCAGGGGGACTATGGCTACACCTTC.

The table lists this clone with a few counts. The chain employs TRBV28 and TRBJ1-1, with no clear D. Germline assignment: CDR1 MDHEN and CDR2 SYDVKM. The germline V and J ends were trimmed by 3 bases and 2 bases, with 13 bases remaining between them. This CDR3 comprises 15 residues. CDR3 in amino acids: CASSFSPIGNTEAFF. The CDR3 DNA reads as TGTGCCAGCAGTTTTTCTCCCATTGGAAACACTGAAGCTTTCTTT. The variable domain in full, completed from reference TRBV28 and TRBJ1-1, reads DVKVTQSSRYLVKRTGEKVFLECVQDMDHENMFWYRQDPGLGLRLIYFSYDVKMKEKGDIPEGYSVSREKKERFSLILESASTNQTSMYLCASSFSPIGNTEAFFGQGTRLTVV.

The chain combines TRBV30 with TRBJ1-6, with D maybe TRBD1 (6 bases). The CDR3 loop spans 14 amino acids. The germline V gene encodes CDR1 GTSNPN and CDR2 SVGIG (reference sequence). Trimming took 0 bases from V and 7 from J, leaving 10 bases between them. CDR3 region: CAWSVGGPNSPLHF. The CDR3 nucleotides read TGTGCCTGGAGTGTAGGGGGGCCAAATTCACCCCTCCACTTT.

The chain links TRBV5-1 to TRBJ2-7; D might be TRBD1 (5 bases). This CDR3 has 13 amino acids. The germline CDR1 and CDR2 sequences are SGHRS and YFSETQ. Trimming took 3 bases from V and 3 from J, leaving 10 bases between them. This CDR3 reads CASSYDRDYEQYF. CDR3 nucleotides: TGCGCCAGCAGCTACGACAGAGACTACGAGCAGTACTTC.

The chain combines TRBV19 with TRBJ2-1; the match to TRBD2 covers 8 bases. CDR1 and CDR2 from the germline V gene are LNHDA and SQIVND (reference sequence). There are 14 residues in the CDR3. Trimming took 4 bases from V and 8 from J; bases not matched to a gene: 7. DNA of the CDR3: TGTGCCAGTAGTACTAGCGGGTCTAAGGATGAGCAGTTCTTC. Amino acid sequence: CASSTSGSKDEQFF.

This clone occurred once. V usage is TRBV28 and J usage is TRBJ1-2; D call uncertain. Germline V gives CDR1 MDHEN, CDR2 SYDVKM. The V gene lost 2 bases and the J gene lost 2 bases, with 3 bases spanning the gap. The CDR3 runs to 12 residues. This chain's CDR3 is CASSLRNYGYTF. Written as DNA, the CDR3 is TGTGCCAGCAGTTTACGGAACTATGGCTACACCTTC.

The V gene is TRBV11-2, the J gene TRBJ1-1; TRBD1 matches 9 bases. J gave up 7 bases and V 3 bases, and 9 bases lay outside the gene matches. The CDR3 length is 15 residues. The germline V gene encodes CDR1 SGHAT and CDR2 FQNNGV. CDR3 in amino acids: CASSFGGTGNGEAFF. CDR3 in DNA: TGTGCCAGCAGCTTTGGAGGGACAGGGAATGGTGAAGCTTTCTTT. Full variable domain (rest looked up from reference TRBV11-2 and TRBJ1-1): EAGVAQSPRYKIIEKRQSVAFWCNPISGHATLYWYQQILGQGPKLLIQFQNNGVVDDSQLPKDRFSAERLKGVDSTLKIQPAKLEDSAVYLCASSFGGTGNGEAFFGQGTRLTVV.

CDR3 in DNA: TGTGCCAGCAGCCAAGTCATGGGGCTAGTATCCTATGGCTACACCTTC. Protein product: CASSQVMGLVSYGYTF. V is TRBV14 and J is TRBJ1-2; D perhaps matches TRBD1 (5 bases). Trimming took 1 base from V and 4 from J, leaving 16 bases between them. Per the germline V gene, CDR1 is SGHDN and CDR2 is FVKESK. There are 16 residues in the CDR3.

This chain joins TRBV9 and TRBJ2-1, with D maybe TRBD2 (5 bases). V was shortened by 0 bases and J by 7 bases, with 11 bases between the two germline ends. This CDR3 comprises 14 residues. Germline CDR1 reads SGDLS; CDR2 reads YYNGEE. The CDR3 DNA reads TGTGCCAGCAGCGTAGTCAGCGGCAGTAATGAGCAGTTCTTC. Protein sequence: CASSVVSGSNEQFF.

V usage is TRBV5-4 and J usage is TRBJ2-3; D is undetermined. CDR3 size: 13 residues. Germline values: CDR1 SGHNT, CDR2 YYREEE (reference sequence). The V end lost 0 bases, the J end lost 7 bases, and 9 bases lay between the germline ends. CDR3 bases: TGTGCCAGCAGCTTGGACTATCTGAATACGCAGTATTTT. Amino acids: CASSLDYLNTQYF.

CDR3 bases: TGTGCCGGGGGCCGGTGGGGGAAGGACTACGAGCAGTACTTC. Translating it yields CAGGRWGKDYEQYF. The chain combines TRBV28 with TRBJ2-7; D perhaps matches TRBD1 (6 bases). Germline CDR1 is MDHEN and CDR2 is SYDVKM. The V gene lost 11 bases and the J gene lost 3 bases, with 20 bases spanning the gap. The CDR3 contains 14 residues.